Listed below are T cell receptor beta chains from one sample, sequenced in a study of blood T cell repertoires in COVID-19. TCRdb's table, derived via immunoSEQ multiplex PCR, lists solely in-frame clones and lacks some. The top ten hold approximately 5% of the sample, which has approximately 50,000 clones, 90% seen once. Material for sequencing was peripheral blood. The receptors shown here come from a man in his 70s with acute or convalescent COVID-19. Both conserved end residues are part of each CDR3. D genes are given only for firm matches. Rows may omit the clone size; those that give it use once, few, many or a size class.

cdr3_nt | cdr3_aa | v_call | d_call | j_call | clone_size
TGTGCCAGCAGCTTGGCCATTGGCAGAATGAACACTGAAGCTTTCTTT | CASSLAIGRMNTEAFF | TRBV5-6 | . | TRBJ1-1 | .
TGTGCCAGCAGCTTAGTTTACGGGACAGACAATTCACCCCTCCACTTT | CASSLVYGTDNSPLHF | TRBV7-2 | TRBD1 | TRBJ1-6 | .
TGTGCCAGCAGCTTCCGGGATTCTGAAGCTTTCTTT | CASSFRDSEAFF | TRBV5-4 | . | TRBJ1-1 | .
TGTGCCAGCAGCCCAAGACAGGGGGCATGGCAGCCCCAGCATTTT | CASSPRQGAWQPQHF | TRBV5-5 | TRBD1 | TRBJ1-5 | .
TGTGCCAGCAGTTTAACCGGGACAGGGGGATCTCACTCCTACAATGAGCAGTTCTTC | CASSLTGTGGSHSYNEQFF | TRBV6-2/TRBV6-3 | TRBD1 | TRBJ2-1 | few
TGTGCCAGCAGTCTACGGTCAGGGAACACTGAAGCTTTCTTT | CASSLRSGNTEAFF | TRBV6-6 | . | TRBJ1-1 | .
TGCGCCAGCAGCTTGGCCCAGAACGTCAACACTGAAGCTTTCTTT | CASSLAQNVNTEAFF | TRBV5-1 | . | TRBJ1-1 | once
TGCGCCAGCAGCCGACAGAACACTGAAGCTTTCTTT | CASSRQNTEAFF | TRBV4-3 | . | TRBJ1-1 | .
TGTGCCAGCAGCATTGGACTAGCGTCAGGGAGAGGCAATGAGCAGTTCTTC | CASSIGLASGRGNEQFF | TRBV7-9 | TRBD2 | TRBJ2-1 | .
TGTGCCAGCAGTTTAGGGTCGACGGGGGGTCAGCCCCAGCATTTT | CASSLGSTGGQPQHF | TRBV27 | . | TRBJ1-5 | .
TGTGCCAGCACGGGACAGGGGATCACTGAAGCTTTCTTT | CASTGQGITEAFF | TRBV6-5 | TRBD1 | TRBJ1-1 | .
TGTGCCAGTAGTAATGGCGGGGGGTTCAACAATGAGCAGTTCTTC | CASSNGGGFNNEQFF | TRBV19 | TRBD2 | TRBJ2-1 | once
TGTGCCAGTACTACGGGGGGTATGGGTCTAGGAGGAAACACCATATATTTT | CASTTGGMGLGGNTIYF | TRBV9 | . | TRBJ1-3 | .
TGCGCCAGCAGCTTGGTTGCGGCGGGGGGGCCCTACGAGCAGTACTTC | CASSLVAAGGPYEQYF | TRBV5-1 | TRBD2 | TRBJ2-7 | .
TGTGCCAGCAGTTACGACAGAAATTCACCCCTCCACTTT | CASSYDRNSPLHF | TRBV6-5 | . | TRBJ1-6 | .
TGTGCCAGCAGCCAAGTTGGGGGCGCGCAGCCCCAGCATTTT | CASSQVGGAQPQHF | TRBV7-2 | . | TRBJ1-5 | few
TGTGCCAGCTCACCCCACGTTCGGGGGAAGAACTATGGCTACACCTTC | CASSPHVRGKNYGYTF | TRBV18 | . | TRBJ1-2 | .
TGCGCCAGCAGCGGCCGGGACAGGGGAAACACTGAAGCTTTCTTT | CASSGRDRGNTEAFF | TRBV5-1 | TRBD1 | TRBJ1-1 | .
TGTGCCATCAGTCTCTCTGGGGCCAACGTCCTGACTTTC | CAISLSGANVLTF | TRBV10-3 | . | TRBJ2-6 | few
TGTGCCAGCAGCTTAGTCGGTGGCAGGGGTAACTCCGAGCAGTACTTC | CASSLVGGRGNSEQYF | TRBV7-2 | . | TRBJ2-7 | .
TGTGCCAGCAGTGACAGAAGGGGTCAGCCCCAGCATTTT | CASSDRRGQPQHF | TRBV6-4 | . | TRBJ1-5 | .
TGTGCCAGCAGCTTGGTAGCGGGGGGTAGCACAGATACGCAGTATTTT | CASSLVAGGSTDTQYF | TRBV11-1 | TRBD2 | TRBJ2-3 | .
TGTGCCAGCAGCCAGGAGCCCAATGAGCAGTTCTTC | CASSQEPNEQFF | TRBV4-2 | . | TRBJ2-1 | once
TGTGCCAGCAGCCCCGGGACAGATACGCAGTATTTT | CASSPGTDTQYF | TRBV12-3/TRBV12-4 | . | TRBJ2-3 | .
TGTGCCAGCAGCTTAGGTCTAGGTGGCACCGGGGAGCTGTTTTTT | CASSLGLGGTGELFF | TRBV7-2 | . | TRBJ2-2 | .
TGTGCCAGCAGGCCTAATTCCTACAATGAGCAGTTCTTC | CASRPNSYNEQFF | TRBV12-3/TRBV12-4 | . | TRBJ2-1 | .